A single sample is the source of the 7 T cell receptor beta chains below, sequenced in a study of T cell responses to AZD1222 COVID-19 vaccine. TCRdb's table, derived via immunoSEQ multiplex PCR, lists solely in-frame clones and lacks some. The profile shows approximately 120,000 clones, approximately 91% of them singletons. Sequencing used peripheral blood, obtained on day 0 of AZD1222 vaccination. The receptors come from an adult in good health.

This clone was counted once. The CDR3 region has the DNA TGTGCCAGTAAAGAAGGGCACTTCACTGAAGCTTTCTTT. This translates into CASKEGHFTEAFF. The chain is built from TRBV6-5 and TRBJ1-1, with D unresolved. Trimming removed 9 bases from V and 4 bases from J, with 15 bases in between. Germline loops: CDR1 MNHEY, CDR2 SVGAGI. CDR3 length equals 13 residues.

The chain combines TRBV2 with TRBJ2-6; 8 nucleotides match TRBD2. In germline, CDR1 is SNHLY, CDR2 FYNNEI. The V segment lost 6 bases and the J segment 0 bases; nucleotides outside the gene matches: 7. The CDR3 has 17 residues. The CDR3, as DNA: TGTGCCAGCAGGCCCCTAGCGGGCATCTCTGGGGCCAACGTCCTGACTTTC. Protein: CASRPLAGISGANVLTF.

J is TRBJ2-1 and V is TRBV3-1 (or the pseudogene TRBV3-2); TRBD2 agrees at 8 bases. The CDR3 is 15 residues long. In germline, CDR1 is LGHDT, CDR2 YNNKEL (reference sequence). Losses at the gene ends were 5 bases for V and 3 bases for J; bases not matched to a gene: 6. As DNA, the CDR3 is TGTGCCAGCAGCGAAACTAGCGGAGTCTACAATGAGCAGTTCTTC. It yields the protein CASSETSGVYNEQFF.

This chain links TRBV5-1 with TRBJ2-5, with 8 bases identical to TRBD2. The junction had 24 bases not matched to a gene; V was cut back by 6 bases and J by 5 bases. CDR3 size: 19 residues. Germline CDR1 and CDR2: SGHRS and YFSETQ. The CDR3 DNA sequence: TGCGCCAGCAAGAAGGGACTAGGGGATCTGCGGGAGGTTGAGGAGACCCAGTACTTC. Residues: CASKKGLGDLREVEETQYF. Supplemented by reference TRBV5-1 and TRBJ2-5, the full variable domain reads KAGVTQTPRYLIKTRGQQVTLSCSPISGHRSVSWYQQTPGQGLQFLFEYFSETQRNKGNFPGRFSGRQFSNSRSEMNVSTLELGDSALYLCASKKGLGDLREVEETQYFGPGTRLLVL.

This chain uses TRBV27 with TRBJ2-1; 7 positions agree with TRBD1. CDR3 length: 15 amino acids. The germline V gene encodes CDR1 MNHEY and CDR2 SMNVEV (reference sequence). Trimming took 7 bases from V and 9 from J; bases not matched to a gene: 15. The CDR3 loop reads CASTQPFGTASEQFF. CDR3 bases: TGTGCCAGCACCCAACCTTTCGGGACAGCGAGTGAGCAGTTCTTC.

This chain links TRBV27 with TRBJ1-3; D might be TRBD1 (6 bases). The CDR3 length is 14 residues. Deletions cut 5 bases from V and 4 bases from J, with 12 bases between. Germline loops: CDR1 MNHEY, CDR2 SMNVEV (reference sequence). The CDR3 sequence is CASSITGFGNTIYF. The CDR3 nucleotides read TGTGCCAGCAGTATTACAGGGTTCGGAAACACCATATATTTT.

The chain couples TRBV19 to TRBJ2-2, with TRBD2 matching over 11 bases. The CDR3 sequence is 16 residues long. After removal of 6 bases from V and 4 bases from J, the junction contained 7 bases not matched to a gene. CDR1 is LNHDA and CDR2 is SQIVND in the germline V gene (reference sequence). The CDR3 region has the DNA TGTGCCAGTAGGGCCCGACTAGCGGGAAGCACCGGGGAGCTGTTTTTT. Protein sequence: CASRARLAGSTGELFF.